These 12 T cell receptor beta chains originate from one sample sequenced in a study of Graves' ophthalmopathy and Graves' hyperthyroidism. For repertoire sequencing, the TCR beta CDR3 regions were amplified from RNA transcripts. An initial RT-PCR round employing HTBI primers preceded a second-round multiplex PCR. TCRdb re-analysed the multiplex PCR reads in MiXCR, keeping a single row per CDR3 protein. This sample yields around 670,000 distinct CDR3 sequences, of which approximately 40% are seen a single time; 44% belongs to the top ten. Sequencing was done on a sample of peripheral blood. The receptor set was obtained from an adult man with Graves' ophthalmopathy.

J is TRBJ2-5 and V is TRBV7-9, with D hard to call. CDR1 and CDR2 from the germline V gene are SEHNR and FQNEAQ (reference sequence). This CDR3 region has 14 residues. Trimming removed 3 bases from V and 4 bases from J, with 12 bases in between. CDR3 sequence: CASSLFFLGETQYF. In nucleotides, the CDR3 is TGTGCCAGCAGCTTGTTCTTTCTGGGAGAGACCCAGTACTTC.

This chain connects TRBV11-2 to TRBJ2-5; possibly TRBD1 for D (6 bases). The V gene lost 6 bases and the J gene lost 6 bases, with 26 bases spanning the gap. The CDR3 runs to 17 residues. Germline CDR1 is SGHAT and CDR2 is FQNNGV. CDR3 in DNA: TGTGCCAGCAGTCGGACAGTCACACGACCTTCCCACCAGACCCAGTACTTC. Protein product: CASSRTVTRPSHQTQYF.

The V gene is TRBV19, the J gene TRBJ2-5; D is uncertain. This CDR3 region has 16 residues. Looked up from germline, CDR1 is LNHDA and CDR2 is SQIVND (reference sequence). V was shortened by 1 base and J by 0 bases, with 12 bases between the two germline ends. The CDR3 protein is CASSIGLVPYQETQYF. CDR3 nucleotide sequence: TGTGCCAGTAGTATAGGATTGGTGCCGTACCAAGAGACCCAGTACTTC.

This clonotype was seen ten or more times. The chain couples TRBV29-1 to TRBJ1-1; 12 bases are a match to TRBD1. Germline-derived CDR1 and CDR2 are SQVTM and ANQGSEA. V gave up 5 bases and J gave up 4 bases; unmatched junction bases: 11. The CDR3 loop spans 16 amino acids. CDR3 coding DNA: TGCAGCGTTAACCGGGACAGGGGGCGCTTGGGCACTGAAGCTTTCTTT. Amino acid sequence: CSVNRDRGRLGTEAFF.

As regards this clonotype: At one end the junction does not follow the germline gene, possibly because of a read error. V gene TRBV7-9 combines with J gene TRBJ2-7; possible D gene TRBD1, 5 bases. The CDR3 consists of 13 residues. Germline CDR1 SEHNR, CDR2 FQNEAQ (reference sequence). In nucleotides, the CDR3 is TGCGCCAGCAGCTTTTTTTCAGGGAACGAGCAGTGCTTC. It codes for CASSFFSGNEQCF.

This clonotype has more than one count but fewer than ten. The chain employs TRBV7-2 and TRBJ1-1; 8 nucleotides match TRBD1. Trimming cost V 5 bases and J 3 bases; bases outside gene matches: 17. The CDR3 is 18 amino acids. Per the germline V gene, CDR1 is SGHTA and CDR2 is FQGNSA. CDR3 in amino acids: CASSPLAPYDRGDTEAFF. The CDR3 DNA reads TGTGCCAGCAGCCCTTTGGCCCCATATGACAGGGGAGACACTGAAGCTTTCTTT. Complete variable domain (other parts from reference TRBV7-2 and TRBJ1-1): GAGVSQSPSNKVTEKGKDVELRCDPISGHTALYWYRQSLGQGLEFLIYFQGNSAPDKSGLPSDRFSAERTGGSVSTLTIQRTQQEDSAVYLCASSPLAPYDRGDTEAFFGQGTRLTVV.

The sample holds one count of this clonotype. This chain connects TRBV20-1 to TRBJ2-3; 10 nucleotides align to TRBD2. CDR3 length: 14 amino acids. The trim removed 5 bases at V and 4 bases at J, leaving 6 bases unmatched. Germline V gene sequence: CDR1 DFQATT, CDR2 SNEGSKA (reference sequence). The CDR3 DNA sequence: TGCAGTGCTGGAGCGGGAGGGCAGGCAGATACGCAGTATTTT. Its protein product is CSAGAGGQADTQYF.

Concerning this clonotype: Sequence at one end of the junction differs from germline and may be a read error. The chain recombines TRBV20-1 with TRBJ1-6; maybe TRBD1 (5 bases). Germline lookup yields CDR1 DFQATT and CDR2 SNEGSKA (reference sequence). This CDR3 region has 16 residues. CDR3 sequence (DNA): TGCAGTGCTACCGTCGCGGGCAGGGAGTATAATTCACCCCACCACTTT. It translates to CSATVAGREYNSPHHF.

This clonotype was found a few times. The rearrangement uses TRBV16 and TRBJ1-2, with 7 bases identical to TRBD1. V lost 5 bases, J lost 4 bases, and 7 bases stayed unmatched. This CDR3 is built from 14 residues. Germline lookup yields CDR1 KGHSY and CDR2 FQNENV. CDR3 residues: CASSKGGTVYGYTF. The CDR3 region has the DNA TGTGCCAGCAGCAAAGGGGGCACAGTCTATGGCTACACCTTC.

The chain combines TRBV6-5 with TRBJ1-1; TRBD1 is a possible D gene (5 bases). Germline V gene lookup returns CDR1 MNHEY and CDR2 SVGAGI. Trimming took 5 bases from V and 0 from J, leaving 19 bases between them. This CDR3 is 17 amino acids long. The DNA for the CDR3 is TGTGCCAGCAGTCATCTCCTTTCTGACAGCATGAACACTGAAGCTTTCTTT. As protein: CASSHLLSDSMNTEAFF.

The V and J genes are TRBV19 and TRBJ1-5; 7 positions match TRBD1. This CDR3 contains 13 residues. Germline V gene sequence: CDR1 LNHDA, CDR2 SQIVND (reference sequence). J lost 7 bases, V lost 7 bases, and 7 bases had no gene match. This chain's CDR3 is CASNDQGGQPQHF. In DNA form, the CDR3 reads TGTGCCAGTAATGATCAGGGGGGCCAGCCCCAGCATTTT.

Concerning this clonotype itself: The CDR3 carries no conserved terminal phenylalanine or tryptophan, so it likely arises from a read error. The V call is TRBV11-2, the J call TRBJ2-7; 10 bases are a match to TRBD2. The CDR3 is 16 amino acids. Trimming removed 5 bases from V and 3 bases from J; junction bases left unmatched: 10. Germline V gene sequence: CDR1 SGHAT, CDR2 FQNNGV. The DNA for the CDR3 is TGTGCCAGCAGCCAGATAGCGGGAGGAAACTTCTACGAGCAGTACCTC. This encodes CASSQIAGGNFYEQYL.